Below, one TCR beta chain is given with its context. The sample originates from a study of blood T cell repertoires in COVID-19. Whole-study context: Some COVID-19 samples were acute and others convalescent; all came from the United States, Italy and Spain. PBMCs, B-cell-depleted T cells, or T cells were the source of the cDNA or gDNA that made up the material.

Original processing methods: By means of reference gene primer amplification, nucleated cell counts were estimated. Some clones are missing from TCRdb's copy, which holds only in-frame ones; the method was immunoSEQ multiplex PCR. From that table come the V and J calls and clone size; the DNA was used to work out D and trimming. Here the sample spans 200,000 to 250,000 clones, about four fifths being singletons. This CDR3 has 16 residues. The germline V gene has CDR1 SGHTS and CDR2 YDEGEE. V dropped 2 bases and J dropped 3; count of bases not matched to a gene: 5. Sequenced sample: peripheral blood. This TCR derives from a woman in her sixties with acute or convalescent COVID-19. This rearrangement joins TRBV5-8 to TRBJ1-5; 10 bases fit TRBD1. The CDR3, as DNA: TGTGCCAGCAGCTTCGGACAGGGGGGTTACAATCAGCCCCAGCATTTT. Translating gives CASSFGQGGYNQPQHF.